The T cell receptor (beta chain) under discussion was sequenced for a study of blood T cell repertoires in COVID-19. Turning to the study itself: Samples came from the United States, Italy and Spain, spanning acute and convalescent COVID-19.

Per the original data handling: Estimation of nucleated cell counts relied on the amplification of reference gene primers. Profiled with immunoSEQ multiplex PCR; TCRdb holds only in-frame clones, not every one. V and J calls and clone size are as listed in that table; D and trimming were resolved from the DNA. The sample yields about 180,000 clones, about 87% seen once. Looked up from germline, CDR1 is SGHRS and CDR2 is YFSETQ. V was clipped by 1 base and J by 9 bases; unmatched bases: 8. The CDR3 sequence is 14 residues long. Specimen: peripheral blood. V and J are TRBV5-1 and TRBJ2-5; TRBD2 agrees at 8 bases. This receptor was taken from a man aged 55 to 70 with COVID-19, enrolled during active disease. This CDR3 is CASSLSGGTEAQYF. The DNA of the CDR3 is TGCGCCAGCAGCTTGAGCGGGGGTACGGAGGCCCAGTACTTC.